This TCR beta chain appears in the sequencing data of a study of cytomegalovirus exposure and HLA in healthy donors. The CDR3 runs 17 residues. Trimming cost V 0 bases and J 4 bases; bases outside gene matches: 9. In germline, CDR1 is SGHDT, CDR2 YYEEEE. PCR used 60 Vbeta primers and 13 Jbeta primers. The method was immunoSEQ multiplex PCR; TCRdb's version includes in-frame clones alone and lacks a portion of them. The table shows about 200,000 clones, with approximately 80% occurring only once. Source material: PBMCs. This clonotype originated in a boy between 2 and 10 years old in good health and CMV-seronegative. V is TRBV5-6 and J is TRBJ2-5, with TRBD2 matching 10 bases. The CDR3 DNA follows: TGTGCCAGCAGCTTGGGGAAGCGGGGGGGCCGGAGAGAGACCCAGTACTTC. Encoded protein: CASSLGKRGGRRETQYF.